This TCR beta chain was recorded in a study of T cell repertoires in cytomegalovirus infection. On the study more broadly: Both recently identified HLA-C-restricted and well-studied HLA-B-restricted CMV epitopes were used in the study.

The study's findings and limits: Summed frequency of shared TCR beta families picked out CMV carriers who also had the relevant HLA. HLA-C-restricted CMV clonotypes gave the most frequent clonotype in two of eight donors.

This clonotype was observed a few times. The antigen remains undetermined. TCRdb independently ran MiXCR on the reads; one entry per CDR3 protein. The sample carries about 27,000 distinct CDR3 sequences, about 20% recorded once. V was trimmed by 10 bases and J by 0 bases, leaving 15 bases between them. The CDR3 is 15 residues long. CDR1 and CDR2 (germline): MNHEY, SVGAGI. This TCR was sampled from a human donor in good health (CMV status not recorded). Some clones in this sample may be carry-over from other donors' samples. The chain links TRBV6-5 to TRBJ2-2; D is perhaps TRBD1 (6 bases). The material was CD8+ T cells from cultured PBMCs, obtained from culture after CMV antigen stimulation. CDR3 in amino acids: CATWMGAANTGELFF. CDR3 coding DNA: TGTGCCACGTGGATGGGGGCTGCGAACACCGGGGAGCTGTTTTTT.